The 2 T cell receptor beta chains below were found in one sample sequenced in a study of T cell repertoires in cytomegalovirus infection. A single record per CDR3 protein comes from TCRdb applying MiXCR to the reads. The sample has about 600,000 distinct CDR3 sequences, roughly a quarter seen once; the top ten hold 6.5% to 10%. The sequenced sample was CD8+ T cells from PBMCs. The receptor set was obtained from a human donor in good health (CMV status not recorded). Some clones in this sample may be carry-over from other donors' samples.

This clonotype was observed a handful of times. The chain carries TRBV7-6 and TRBJ2-2; the D is unclear. This CDR3 contains 12 residues. V dropped 10 bases and J dropped 0 bases, with 6 bases sitting between them. Germline CDR1 and CDR2: SGHVS and FNYEAQ. CDR3 protein: CATRPNTGELFF. The CDR3 DNA is TGTGCCACCCGGCCGAACACCGGGGAGCTGTTTTTT.

This clonotype was picked up a small number of times. The chain has TRBV7-4 and TRBJ2-1; D might be TRBD2 (6 bases). The ends were cut back, 11 bases at V and 9 bases at J, with 14 bases in the middle. The CDR3 contains 11 residues. Germline lookup yields CDR1 SGHVT and CDR2 SQSDAQ. CDR3 nucleotides: TGTGCCGCCCGCGGGAATGGTGAGCAGTTCTTC. Translating it yields CAARGNGEQFF.